This TCR beta chain was identified in a study of technical replicates of blood from several donors. This CDR3 is built from 15 residues. Germline CDR1 reads SGHTA; CDR2 reads FQGTGA. The V and J ends lost 4 bases and 0 bases, in that order; junction bases with no gene match: 5. This table comes from immunoSEQ multiplex PCR, and its TCRdb copy is limited to in-frame clones, with some not included. The sample yields under 100,000 clones, roughly 96% seen once. This chain uses TRBV7-3 with TRBJ1-1, with 7 bases fitting TRBD1. Sequencing was carried out using T cells isolated from PBMCs. This receptor was obtained from a human donor in good health. CDR3 residues: CASSSTGTVNTEAFF. As DNA, the CDR3 is TGTGCCAGCAGCTCAACCGGGACAGTGAACACTGAAGCTTTCTTT.